This T cell receptor beta chain comes out of a study of blood T cell repertoires in COVID-19. Those who participated ranged in age from about 18 to 89 years and resided in 20 to 25 US areas. Study processing details: For nucleated cells, counts were estimated from reference gene primer amplification. Some clones are missing from TCRdb's copy, which holds only in-frame ones; the method was immunoSEQ multiplex PCR. That table is the source of V, J and clone size, and D and trimming were worked out from the DNA. The repertoire has approximately 150,000 clones, approximately 86% of them found once; the top ten carry 6.2%. Sequenced sample: PBMCs or T cells enriched from blood (not recorded which). This receptor was taken from a woman in her 40s who had recovered from COVID-19.

The CDR3 loop reads CASSARTGRGNEQFF. CDR3 nucleotides: TGTGCCAGCAGCGCCAGGACAGGCAGGGGCAATGAGCAGTTCTTC. J is TRBJ2-1 and V is TRBV9; the match to TRBD1 covers 7 bases. J gave up 6 bases and V 3 bases, and 9 bases lay outside the gene matches. Germline V gene data show CDR1 as SGDLS and CDR2 as YYNGEE. The CDR3 totals 15 residues.